This T cell receptor (beta chain) was recovered during a study of resident and recirculating memory T cells in vitiligo. Looking at the study overall: Whole samples, not sorted cells, were homogenized and used for genomic DNA extraction.

The study, taken as a whole, reports: TCR sequences were not conserved across biopsy sites or patients.

Comment on this clone: Its matching antigen is unknown.

Generated by immunoSEQ multiplex PCR, the TCRdb table keeps only in-frame clones and is missing some. Among tens of thousands of clones, about 90% were seen once, and the ten largest hold roughly 5%. After removal of 7 bases from V and 6 bases from J, the junction contained 15 bases not matched to a gene. The CDR3 covers 15 residues. Germline loops: CDR1 SEHNR, CDR2 FQNEAQ (reference sequence). The TCR comes from a male donor with vitiligo. The chain carries TRBV7-9 and TRBJ2-7; TRBD1 matches 7 bases. Sequenced input: blood. CDR3 protein: CASIHTGAVSGEQYF. DNA for the CDR3: TGTGCCAGCATCCACACAGGGGCCGTCTCGGGCGAGCAGTACTTC.